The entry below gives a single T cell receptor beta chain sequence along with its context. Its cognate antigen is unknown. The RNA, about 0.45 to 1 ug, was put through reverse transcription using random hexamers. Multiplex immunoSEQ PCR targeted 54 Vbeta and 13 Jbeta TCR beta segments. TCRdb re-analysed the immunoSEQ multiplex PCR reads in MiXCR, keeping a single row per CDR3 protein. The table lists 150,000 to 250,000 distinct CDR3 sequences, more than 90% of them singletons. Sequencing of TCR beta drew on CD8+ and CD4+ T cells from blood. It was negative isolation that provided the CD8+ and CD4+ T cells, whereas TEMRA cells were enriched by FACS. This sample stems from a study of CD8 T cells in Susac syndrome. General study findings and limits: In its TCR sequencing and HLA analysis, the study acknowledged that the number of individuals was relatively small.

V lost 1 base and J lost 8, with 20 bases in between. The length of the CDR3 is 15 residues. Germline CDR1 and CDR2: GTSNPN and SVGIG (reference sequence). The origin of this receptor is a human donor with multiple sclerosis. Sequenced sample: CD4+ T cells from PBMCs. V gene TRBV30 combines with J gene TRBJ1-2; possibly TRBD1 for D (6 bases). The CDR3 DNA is TGTGCCTGGAGTGCCTTAGGGACACTTTTGGCAGGCTACACCTTC. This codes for CAWSALGTLLAGYTF.